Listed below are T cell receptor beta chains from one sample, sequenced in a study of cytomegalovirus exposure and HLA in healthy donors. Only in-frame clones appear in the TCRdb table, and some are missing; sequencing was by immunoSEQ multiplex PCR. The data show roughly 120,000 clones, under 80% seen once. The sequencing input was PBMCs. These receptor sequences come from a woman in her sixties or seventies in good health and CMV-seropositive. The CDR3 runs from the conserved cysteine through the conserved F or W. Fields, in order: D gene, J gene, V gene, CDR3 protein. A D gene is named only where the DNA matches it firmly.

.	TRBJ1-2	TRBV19	CASSRGSYGYTF
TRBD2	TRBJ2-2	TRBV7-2	CASSSLADNTGELFF
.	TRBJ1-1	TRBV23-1	CASSQSTKVRKGMNTEAFF
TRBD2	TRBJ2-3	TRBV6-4	CASSMGLAGAADTQYF
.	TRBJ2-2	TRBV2	CVRGDSTGELFF
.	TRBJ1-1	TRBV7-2	CASSPNQGSEAFF
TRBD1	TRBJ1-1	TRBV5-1	CASSSWTGNTEAFF
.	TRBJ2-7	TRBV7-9	CASSLGDSEQYF
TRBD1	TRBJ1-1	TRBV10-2	CASSESEGGRTEAFF
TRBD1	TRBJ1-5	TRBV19	CATKGDREIWGNQPQHF
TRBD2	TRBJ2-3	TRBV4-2	CASSGAVTSGITDTQYF
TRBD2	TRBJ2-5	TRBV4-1	CASSQRTRQETQYF
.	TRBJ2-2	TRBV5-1	CASSFGGSSGELFF
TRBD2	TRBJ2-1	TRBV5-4	CASSFGTSGSGNEQFF
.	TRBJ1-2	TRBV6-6	CASSYPGGANYGYTF
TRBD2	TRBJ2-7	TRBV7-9	CASSLVLAGGSYEQYF
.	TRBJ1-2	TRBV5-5	CASSLRTGQGGYTF
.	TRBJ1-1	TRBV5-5	CASSLGAVVNTEAFF
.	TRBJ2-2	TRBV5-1	CASGGATGELFF
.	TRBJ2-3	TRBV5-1	CASSLWSGHQDTQYF
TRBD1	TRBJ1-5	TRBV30	CAWSKKVDRGNQPQHF
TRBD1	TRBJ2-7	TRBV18	CASSDRDRAYEQYF
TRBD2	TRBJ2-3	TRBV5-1	CASRVGTSGPDTQYF
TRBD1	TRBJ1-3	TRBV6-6	CASRDRDRSGNKLYF
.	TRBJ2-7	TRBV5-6	CASSWEGDSYEQYF
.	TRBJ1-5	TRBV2	CASTGVAGQPQHF
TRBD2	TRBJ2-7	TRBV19	CASTAGTSGYEQYF
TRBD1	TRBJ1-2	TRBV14	CASLGDRVGYTF
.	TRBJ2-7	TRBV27	CASSLHSSSYEQYF
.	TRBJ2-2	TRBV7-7	CASSLGGTGELFF
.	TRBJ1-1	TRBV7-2	CASSLAGDTEAFF
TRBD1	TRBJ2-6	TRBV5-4	CASSLGQGSVSGANVLTF
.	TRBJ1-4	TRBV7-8	CASSLRAGFGGGVREKLFF
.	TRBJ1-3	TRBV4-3	CASSQQSQGAGNTIYF
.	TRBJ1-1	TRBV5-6	CASSRDLVNTEAFF
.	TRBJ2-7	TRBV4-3	CASSPEPGGPYEQYF
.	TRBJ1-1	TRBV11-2	CASSSTARGGEAFF
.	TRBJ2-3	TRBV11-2	CASSLAGDTQYF
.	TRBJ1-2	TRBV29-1	CSVFGRGRRGYTF
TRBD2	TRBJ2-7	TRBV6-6	CASRYLASGLYEQYF
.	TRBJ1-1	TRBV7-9	CASSDNRQISNTEAFF
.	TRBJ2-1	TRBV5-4	CASSLGGLTYNEQFF
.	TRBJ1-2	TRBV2	CASSATRTGDNYGYTF
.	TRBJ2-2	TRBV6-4	CASSEDSRVTPVGTGELFF
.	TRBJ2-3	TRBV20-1	CSASSTDTQYF
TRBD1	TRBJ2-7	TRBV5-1	CASSLIGTGDSYEQYF
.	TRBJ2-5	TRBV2	CASSGLGPFRGETQYF
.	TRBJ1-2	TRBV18	CASSLDGQYGYTF
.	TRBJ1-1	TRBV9	CASSPTGERSYTEAFF
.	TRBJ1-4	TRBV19	CASSRSGGTNEKLFF
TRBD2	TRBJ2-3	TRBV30	CAWSVKLAEVDTQYF
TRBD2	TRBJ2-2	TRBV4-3	CASSRTSGRTGELFF
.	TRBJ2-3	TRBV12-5	CASGRDAGYTDTQYF
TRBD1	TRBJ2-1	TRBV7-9	CASSLAVYNRGPFF
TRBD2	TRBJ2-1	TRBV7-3	CASSPLRGGHEQFF
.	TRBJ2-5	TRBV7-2	CASSLGRGETQYF
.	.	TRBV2	CASSELFKYSTYEQYF
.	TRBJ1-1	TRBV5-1	CASSYTGRVNTEAFF
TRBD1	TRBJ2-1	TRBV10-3	CAISPGTDFNEQFF